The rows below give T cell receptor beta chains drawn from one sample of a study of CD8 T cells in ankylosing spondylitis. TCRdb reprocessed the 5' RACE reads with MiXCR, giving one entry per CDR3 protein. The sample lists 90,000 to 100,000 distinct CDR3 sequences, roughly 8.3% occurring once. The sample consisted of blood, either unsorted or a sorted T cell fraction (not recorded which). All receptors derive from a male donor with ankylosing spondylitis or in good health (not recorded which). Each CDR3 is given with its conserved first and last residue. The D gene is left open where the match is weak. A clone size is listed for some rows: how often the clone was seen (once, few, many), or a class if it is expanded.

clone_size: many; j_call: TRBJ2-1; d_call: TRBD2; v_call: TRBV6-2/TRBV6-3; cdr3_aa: CASSNNREGVNNEQFF; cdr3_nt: TGTGCCAGCAGCAACAACCGGGAGGGCGTCAACAATGAGCAGTTCTTC
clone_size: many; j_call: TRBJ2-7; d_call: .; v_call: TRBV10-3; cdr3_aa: CAVGELEQYF; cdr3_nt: TGTGCCGTCGGGGAGTTAGAGCAGTACTTC
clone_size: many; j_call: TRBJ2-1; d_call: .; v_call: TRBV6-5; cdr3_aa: CASSSNSNEQFF; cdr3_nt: TGTGCCAGCAGCTCCAATAGCAATGAGCAGTTCTTC
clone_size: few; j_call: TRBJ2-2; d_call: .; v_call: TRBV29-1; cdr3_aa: CSVCRDAGTGELFF; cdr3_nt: TGCAGCGTTTGCCGGGACGCGGGGACCGGGGAGCTGTTTTTT
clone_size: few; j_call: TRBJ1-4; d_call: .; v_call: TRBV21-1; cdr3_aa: CASSKRGTGGGKHHRATNEKLFF; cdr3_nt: TGTGCCAGCAGCAAAAGGGGAACTGGAGGGGGCAAGCACCATAGAGCAACTAATGAAAAACTGTTTTTT
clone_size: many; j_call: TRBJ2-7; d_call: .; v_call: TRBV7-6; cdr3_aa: CASSFQLGGSYEQYF; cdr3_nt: TGTGCCAGCAGCTTCCAACTGGGGGGTTCCTACGAGCAGTACTTC
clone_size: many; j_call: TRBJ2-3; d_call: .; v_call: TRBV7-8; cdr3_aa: CASSLRDTQYF; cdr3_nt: TGTGCCAGCAGCTTACGGGATACGCAGTATTTT
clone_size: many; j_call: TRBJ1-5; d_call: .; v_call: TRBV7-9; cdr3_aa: CASSSTGWDNQPQHF; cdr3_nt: TGTGCCAGCAGCTCCACAGGGTGGGACAATCAGCCCCAGCATTTT
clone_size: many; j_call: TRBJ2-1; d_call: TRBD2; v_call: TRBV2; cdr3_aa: CASIGGAYNEQFF; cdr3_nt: TGTGCCAGCATCGGGGGGGCCTACAATGAGCAGTTCTTC
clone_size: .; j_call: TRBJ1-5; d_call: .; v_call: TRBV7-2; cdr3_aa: CASSPRRGDGQPQHF; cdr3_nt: TGTGCCAGCAGCCCAAGACGGGGGGACGGCCAGCCCCAGCATTTT
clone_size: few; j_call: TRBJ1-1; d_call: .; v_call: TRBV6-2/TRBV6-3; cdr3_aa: CASSLTRGLNTEAFF; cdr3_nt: TGTGCCAGCAGCTTGACCAGGGGACTGAACACTGAAGCTTTCTTT
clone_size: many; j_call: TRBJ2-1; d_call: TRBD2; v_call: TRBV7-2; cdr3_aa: CASSLVRLAVYNEQFF; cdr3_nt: TGTGCCAGCAGCTTAGTGCGGCTAGCGGTCTACAATGAGCAGTTCTTC
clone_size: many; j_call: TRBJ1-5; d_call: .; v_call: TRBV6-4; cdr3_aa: CASSPPGGSQHF; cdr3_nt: TGTGCCAGCAGTCCTCCAGGTGGTTCCCAGCATTTT
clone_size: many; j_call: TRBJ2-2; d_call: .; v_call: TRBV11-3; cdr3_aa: CASSSYSVNTGELFF; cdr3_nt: TGTGCCAGCAGCTCCTACTCCGTGAACACCGGGGAGCTGTTTTTT
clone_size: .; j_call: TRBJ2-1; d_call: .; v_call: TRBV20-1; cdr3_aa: CSATDFRGYYNEQFF; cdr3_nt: TGCAGTGCTACAGACTTTAGGGGCTACTACAATGAGCAGTTCTTC
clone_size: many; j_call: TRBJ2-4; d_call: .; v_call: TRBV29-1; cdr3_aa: CSFSFRGNIQYF; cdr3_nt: TGCAGCTTTAGCTTCAGGGGAAACATTCAGTACTTC
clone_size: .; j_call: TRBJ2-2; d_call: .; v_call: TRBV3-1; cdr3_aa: CASSQELRLAGTGELFF; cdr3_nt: TGTGCCAGCAGCCAAGAGCTCCGGCTAGCAGGGACCGGGGAGCTGTTTTTT
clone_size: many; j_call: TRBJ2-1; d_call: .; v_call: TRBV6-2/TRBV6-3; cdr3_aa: CASSYSTTIVDTLKPGNEQFF; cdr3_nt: TGTGCCAGCAGTTACTCGACAACAATTGTGGACACCTTAAAACCGGGCAATGAGCAGTTCTTC
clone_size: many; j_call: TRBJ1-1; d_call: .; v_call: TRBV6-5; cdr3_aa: CASSTNTEAFF; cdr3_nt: TGTGCCAGCAGTACTAACACTGAAGCTTTCTTT
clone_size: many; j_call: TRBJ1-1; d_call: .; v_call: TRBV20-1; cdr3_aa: CSATGRRPGTEAFF; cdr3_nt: TGCAGTGCTACGGGGCGGAGACCGGGCACTGAAGCTTTCTTT